At least ten counts were recorded for the clone carrying this TCR beta chain. Its antigen is not identified. These data come from a study of CD8 T cells in ankylosing spondylitis. Findings and caveats of the study: The authors found the disease-linked clones to be CD8+ and relatively rare in peripheral blood. Seemingly characteristic of ankylosing spondylitis blood was a TCR beta motif consisting of under ten highly homologous variants. Significantly higher representation of disease-linked clones was reported for matched ankylosing spondylitis synovial fluid.

Researchers built TCR beta libraries using quantitative 5'-RACE with molecular barcodes. Each CDR3 protein is one row after TCRdb ran MiXCR on the 5' RACE reads. The repertoire holds 290,000 or so distinct CDR3 sequences, with around 20% as singletons. V lost 0 bases, J lost 4 bases, and 11 bases lay in between. This CDR3 comprises 15 residues. Germline CDR1 reads SGDLS; CDR2 reads YYNGEE. The specimen sequenced was blood, either unsorted or a sorted T cell fraction (not recorded which). The chain links TRBV9 to TRBJ2-1, with D possibly matching TRBD2 (6 bases). The TCR sequence derives from a female donor with ankylosing spondylitis or in good health (not recorded which). The chain's CDR3 is CASSVAGGGYNEQFF. In DNA, the CDR3 is TGTGCCAGCAGCGTAGCTGGGGGAGGTTACAATGAGCAGTTCTTC.